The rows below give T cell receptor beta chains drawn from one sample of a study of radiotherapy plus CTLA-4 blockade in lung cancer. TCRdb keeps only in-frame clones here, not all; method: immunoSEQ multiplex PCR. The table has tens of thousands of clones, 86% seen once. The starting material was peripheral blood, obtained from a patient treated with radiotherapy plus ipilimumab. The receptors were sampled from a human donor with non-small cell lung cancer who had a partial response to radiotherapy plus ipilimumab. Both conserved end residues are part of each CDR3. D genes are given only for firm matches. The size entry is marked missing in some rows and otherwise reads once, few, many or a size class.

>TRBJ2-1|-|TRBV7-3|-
CASSSSRGEQFF
TGTGCCAGCAGCTCAAGCCGAGGTGAGCAGTTCTTC
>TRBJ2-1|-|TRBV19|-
CASSIDSFWSNEQFF
TGTGCCAGTAGTATAGATAGTTTTTGGTCCAATGAGCAGTTCTTC
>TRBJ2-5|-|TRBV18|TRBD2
CASSPPGLAFSETQYF
TGTGCCAGCTCACCACCGGGACTAGCGTTTTCGGAGACCCAGTACTTC
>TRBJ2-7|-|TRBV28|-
CASSRTADEQYF
TGTGCCAGCAGTCGTACAGCGGACGAGCAGTACTTC
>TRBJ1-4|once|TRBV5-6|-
CASSLSGRVTGQTREKLFF
TGTGCCAGCAGCTTGTCAGGAAGAGTAACAGGGCAAACGAGGGAAAAACTGTTTTTT
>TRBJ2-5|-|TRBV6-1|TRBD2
CASSPGSGRETQYF
TGTGCCAGCAGCCCGGGGTCCGGGAGGGAGACCCAGTACTTC
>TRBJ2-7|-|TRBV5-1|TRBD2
CASSLRLAGYLYEQYF
TGCGCCAGCAGCTTACGACTAGCGGGATACCTGTACGAGCAGTACTTC
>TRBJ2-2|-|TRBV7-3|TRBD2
CASSLLGLVNTGELFF
TGTGCCAGCAGCTTACTGGGACTAGTGAACACCGGGGAGCTGTTTTTT
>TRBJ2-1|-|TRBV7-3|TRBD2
CASSTTSGAYSYNEQFF
TGTGCCAGCAGCACGACTAGCGGGGCCTACTCCTACAATGAGCAGTTCTTC
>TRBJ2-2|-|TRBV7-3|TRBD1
CASSPQPDRDTGELFF
TGTGCCAGCAGCCCCCAGCCCGACAGGGACACCGGGGAGCTGTTTTTT
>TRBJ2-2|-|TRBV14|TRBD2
CASSPRTSGRAGELFF
TGTGCCAGCAGTCCGAGGACTAGCGGGAGGGCCGGGGAGCTGTTTTTT
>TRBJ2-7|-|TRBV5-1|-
CASSFRVEGSEQYF
TGCGCCAGCAGCTTCCGGGTTGAGGGTTCCGAGCAGTACTTC
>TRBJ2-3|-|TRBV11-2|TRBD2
CASSRTSGRAADTQYF
TGTGCCAGCAGCCGAACTAGCGGGAGGGCCGCAGATACGCAGTATTTT
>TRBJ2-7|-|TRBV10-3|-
CAISELGRTSYEQYF
TGTGCCATCAGTGAGCTCGGTAGAACCTCCTACGAGCAGTACTTC
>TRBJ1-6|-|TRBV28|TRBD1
CASRVPGGAEGSPLHF
TGTGCCAGCAGGGTACCAGGGGGCGCCGAAGGTTCACCCCTCCACTTT
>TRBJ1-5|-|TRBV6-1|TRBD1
CASRPTGGQPQHF
TGTGCCAGCAGGCCGACAGGGGGTCAGCCCCAGCATTTT
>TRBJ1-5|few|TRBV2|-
CASSKGRAGQPQHF
TGTGCCAGCTCCAAGGGTAGGGCGGGGCAGCCCCAGCATTTT
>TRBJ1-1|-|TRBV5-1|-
CASSLPAGGRTEAFF
TGCGCCAGCAGTTTACCCGCGGGGGGCAGGACTGAAGCTTTCTTT
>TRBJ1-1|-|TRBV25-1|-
CASSVRGWGTEAFF
TGTGCCAGCAGTGTCCGGGGGTGGGGCACTGAAGCTTTCTTT
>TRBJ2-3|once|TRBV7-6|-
CASSPLLPRLADTQYF
TGTGCCAGCAGCCCGTTATTACCTAGGTTGGCAGATACGCAGTATTTT
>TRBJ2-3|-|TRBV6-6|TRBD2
CASSLGLASTDTQYF
TGTGCCAGCAGTCTAGGACTAGCCAGCACAGATACGCAGTATTTT
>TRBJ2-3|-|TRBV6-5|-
CASSPRWQSTDTQYF
TGTGCCAGCAGTCCTAGGTGGCAGAGCACAGATACGCAGTATTTT
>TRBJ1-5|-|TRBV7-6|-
CASSSTGFSNQPQHF
TGTGCCAGCAGCTCGACAGGATTTAGCAATCAGCCCCAGCATTTT
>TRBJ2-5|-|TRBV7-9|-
CASSLSGAIQETQYF
TGTGCCAGCAGCTTGAGCGGCGCCATACAAGAGACCCAGTACTTC
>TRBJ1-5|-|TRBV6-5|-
CASTTVGQPQHF
TGTGCCAGCACCACAGTTGGTCAGCCCCAGCATTTT
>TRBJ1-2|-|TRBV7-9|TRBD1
CASSSPDRGNYGYTF
TGTGCCAGCAGCTCGCCGGACAGGGGTAACTATGGCTACACCTTC
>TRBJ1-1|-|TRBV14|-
CASSHLGGEDREAFF
TGTGCCAGCAGCCACCTGGGGGGGGAGGATCGTGAAGCTTTCTTT
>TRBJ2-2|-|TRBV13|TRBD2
CASSLPSLAEFTGELFF
TGTGCCAGCAGCTTACCGTCGCTAGCGGAATTCACCGGGGAGCTGTTTTTT
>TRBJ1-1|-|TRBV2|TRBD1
CASRDRGPRAEAFF
TGTGCCAGCAGGGACAGGGGGCCGAGGGCTGAAGCTTTCTTT
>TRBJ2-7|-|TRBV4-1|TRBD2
CASSPPSGRGSSYEQYF
TGCGCCAGCAGCCCCCCCAGCGGGAGAGGGTCGTCCTACGAGCAGTACTTC
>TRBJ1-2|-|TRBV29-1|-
CSVGVSSGLGYTF
TGCAGCGTTGGCGTATCGTCAGGGTTGGGCTACACCTTC
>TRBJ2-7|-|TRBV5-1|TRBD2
CASSTGTSGRYEQYF
TGCGCCAGCAGCACTGGGACTAGCGGGAGATACGAGCAGTACTTC
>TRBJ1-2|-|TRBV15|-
CATSRDGLYGYTF
TGTGCCACCAGCAGAGATGGACTCTATGGCTACACCTTC
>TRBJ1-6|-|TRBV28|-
CASRHSGRGRMNSPLHF
TGTGCCAGCAGGCACTCAGGGAGGGGAAGGATGAATTCACCCCTCCACTTT
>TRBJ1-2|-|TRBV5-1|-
CASSWTASRDYGYTF
TGCGCCAGCAGCTGGACAGCCTCGAGGGACTATGGCTACACCTTC
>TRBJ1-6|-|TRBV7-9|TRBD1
CASSTGTGNSPLHF
TGTGCCAGCAGCACCGGGACAGGGAATTCACCCCTCCACTTT
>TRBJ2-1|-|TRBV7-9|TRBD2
CASSWIGTSPANEQFF
TGTGCCAGCAGCTGGATCGGGACTAGCCCTGCCAATGAGCAGTTCTTC
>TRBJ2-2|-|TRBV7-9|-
CASSLGTTSTGELFF
TGTGCCAGCAGCTTAGGGACTACATCCACCGGGGAGCTGTTTTTT
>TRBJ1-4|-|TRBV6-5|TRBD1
CASRTTGGREKLFF
TGTGCCAGCAGGACGACAGGGGGTAGAGAAAAACTGTTTTTT
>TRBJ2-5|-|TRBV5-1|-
CASSLLRTPYQETQYF
TGCGCCAGCAGCTTGTTGCGGACTCCGTACCAAGAGACCCAGTACTTC
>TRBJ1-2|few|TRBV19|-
CASSSLNYGYTF
TGTGCCAGTAGTTCCTTAAACTATGGCTACACCTTC
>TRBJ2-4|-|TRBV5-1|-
CASSFSRENIQYF
TGCGCCAGCAGCTTCTCCAGGGAAAACATTCAGTACTTC
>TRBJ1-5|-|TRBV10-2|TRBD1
CASRTGAGNQPQHF
TGCGCCAGCAGGACAGGGGCGGGCAATCAGCCCCAGCATTTT
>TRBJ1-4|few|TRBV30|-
CAYQRGEKLFF
TGTGCCTACCAACGGGGTGAAAAACTGTTTTTT
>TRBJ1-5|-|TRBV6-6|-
CASRPGNQPQHF
TGTGCCAGCAGGCCGGGTAATCAGCCCCAGCATTTT
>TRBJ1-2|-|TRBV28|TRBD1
CASTGTVPYGYTF
TGTGCCAGCACCGGGACAGTCCCCTATGGCTACACCTTC
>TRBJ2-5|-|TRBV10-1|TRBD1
CASSGAGQGKGTQYF
TGCGCCAGCAGTGGAGCGGGACAGGGGAAGGGGACCCAGTACTTC
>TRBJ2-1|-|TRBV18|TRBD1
CASSSPDRGPGHEQFF
TGTGCCAGCTCATCCCCGGACAGGGGACCCGGCCATGAGCAGTTCTTC
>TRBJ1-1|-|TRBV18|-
CASSPELGSTEAFF
TGTGCCAGCTCACCGGAGTTGGGTAGCACTGAAGCTTTCTTT
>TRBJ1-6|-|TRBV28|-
CASSFLNSPLHF
TGTGCCAGCAGTTTTCTTAATTCACCCCTCCACTTT
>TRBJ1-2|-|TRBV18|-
CASSRREDNGYTF
TGTGCCAGCTCACGTCGGGAGGACAATGGCTACACCTTC